One sample yielded the 18 T cell receptor beta chains listed below, sequenced in a study of T cell repertoires in cytomegalovirus infection. TCRdb re-analysed the reads in MiXCR, keeping a single row per CDR3 protein. The profile covers 150,000 or so distinct CDR3 sequences, with 17% appearing a single time and around a sixth taken by the ten largest. The material sequenced was CD8+ T cells from PBMCs. Receptors originate from a human donor in good health (CMV status not recorded). Some clones in this sample may be carry-over from other donors' samples.

The chain has TRBV27 and TRBJ2-5, with D unclear. Germline V gene data show CDR1 as MNHEY and CDR2 as SMNVEV (reference sequence). The CDR3 is 12 residues long. Between the trimmed V and J ends, which lost 7 bases and 7 bases, there was a span of 13 bases. The CDR3 sequence is CASTSPRGTQYF. The CDR3 DNA is TGTGCCAGCACCTCCCCGAGAGGGACCCAGTACTTC.

The CDR3 DNA sequence: TGTGCCAGCAGTTACTCGTTCGGGGCAGATACGCAGTATTTT. This encodes CASSYSFGADTQYF. The rearrangement links TRBV6-5 to TRBJ2-3, with D perhaps matching TRBD2 (5 bases). CDR1 is MNHEY and CDR2 is SVGAGI in the germline V gene. Trimming left V 0 bases short and J 4 bases short, with 8 bases between. This CDR3 comprises 14 residues.

The V call is TRBV19, the J call TRBJ2-1; D might be TRBD2 (5 bases). The length of the CDR3 is 13 residues. Germline assignment: CDR1 LNHDA and CDR2 SQIVND (reference sequence). V gave up 1 base and J gave up 10 bases, with 11 bases separating them. CDR3 sequence: CASSIAGSREQFF. The CDR3 nucleotides are TGTGCCAGTAGTATAGCGGGGAGCCGGGAGCAGTTCTTC.

CDR3 coding DNA: TGTGCCAGCAGTTTCGGGCGTACTCTTAGCACAGATACGCAGTATTTT. Its translation is CASSFGRTLSTDTQYF. The chain is built from TRBV6-6 and TRBJ2-3; D is unresolved. The germline V and J ends were trimmed by 4 bases and 0 bases, with 14 bases remaining between them. Germline CDR1 MNHNY, CDR2 SVGAGI (reference sequence). The CDR3 consists of 16 residues.

The chain couples TRBV6-2 or TRBV6-3 to TRBJ2-7; D is possibly TRBD1 (6 bases). CDR3 length: 16 amino acids. Trimming shortened V by 7 bases and J by 0 bases, and 19 bases separated the two germline ends. Per the germline V gene, CDR1 is MNHEY and CDR2 is SVGEGT. In nucleotides, the CDR3 is TGTGCCAGCAACCAGGGGATCACCCCCTCCTCCTACGAGCAGTACTTC. Translating gives CASNQGITPSSYEQYF.

This clonotype came up a few times. This chain uses TRBV28 with TRBJ1-1, with a possible D match to TRBD1 (5 bases). The V end was cut by 7 bases, the J end by 6 bases, with 12 bases between. The CDR3 is 12 residues long. Germline values: CDR1 MDHEN, CDR2 SYDVKM. The CDR3 here is CASKDWGAEAFF. In DNA form, the CDR3 reads TGTGCCAGCAAGGACTGGGGCGCTGAAGCTTTCTTT. Full variable domain (missing parts from reference TRBV28 and TRBJ1-1): DVKVTQSSRYLVKRTGEKVFLECVQDMDHENMFWYRQDPGLGLRLIYFSYDVKMKEKGDIPEGYSVSREKKERFSLILESASTNQTSMYLCASKDWGAEAFFGQGTRLTVV.

This clonotype was seen a few times. The rearrangement uses TRBV29-1 and TRBJ2-1, with D possibly being TRBD1 (5 bases). The germline CDR1 and CDR2 sequences are SQVTM and ANQGSEA. The CDR3 length is 12 residues. V lost 4 bases, J lost 4 bases, and 8 bases lay in between. Here the CDR3 reads CSVVTVYNEQFF. Here the CDR3 DNA reads TGCAGCGTTGTGACAGTATACAATGAGCAGTTCTTC.

V gene TRBV6-1 combines with J gene TRBJ2-3; D might be TRBD2 (6 bases). This CDR3 has 11 amino acids. V was shortened by 8 bases and J by 6 bases, with 9 bases between the two germline ends. From germline, CDR1 is MNHNS and CDR2 SASEGT. For the CDR3, the DNA is TGTGCCAGCCACCGGGGGGATACGCAGTATTTT. This encodes CASHRGDTQYF.

The rearrangement uses TRBV5-1 and TRBJ2-7; 10 bases match TRBD1. V trimming: 3 bases; J trimming: 3 bases; junction bases outside the gene matches: 6. The length of the CDR3 is 15 residues. The V gene's germline CDR1 is SGHRS and CDR2 YFSETQ. Here the CDR3 DNA reads TGCGCCAGCAGCTGGGGGACAGGGGATTTCTACGAGCAGTACTTC. This gives the protein CASSWGTGDFYEQYF.

This clonotype occurred a few times. The J gene is TRBJ2-5, the V gene TRBV7-2; 13 bases are shared with TRBD2. J gave up 4 bases and V 3 bases, and 5 bases lay outside the gene matches. CDR3 size: 16 residues. Germline-derived CDR1 and CDR2 are SGHTA and FQGNSA. The CDR3 loop reads CASSFGLAGVGETQYF. The CDR3 coding sequence is TGTGCCAGCAGCTTCGGACTAGCGGGAGTGGGAGAGACCCAGTACTTC.

In this sample, this clonotype turned up a few times. This sequence joins TRBV6-2 or TRBV6-3 and TRBJ1-1; D unclear. The V gene lost 2 bases and the J gene lost 1 base, with 5 bases spanning the gap. CDR3 length equals 13 residues. Germline V gives CDR1 MNHEY, CDR2 SVGEGT. Written as DNA, the CDR3 is TGTGCCAGCAGTTACGTCAAGAACACTGAAGCTTTCTTT. Translated: CASSYVKNTEAFF.

This clonotype was found a few times. The rearrangement uses TRBV11-2 and TRBJ2-7; D possibly uses TRBD1 or TRBD2 (5 bases each). This CDR3 has 16 amino acids. Germline V gene data show CDR1 as SGHAT and CDR2 as FQNNGV. Trimming stripped 3 bases from V and 2 bases from J, with 17 bases between. CDR3 nucleotides: TGTGCCAGCAGCTTTGGGCGCGGCCTGGGGGCCTACGAGCAGTACTTC. Its protein is CASSFGRGLGAYEQYF. The full variable domain, its missing parts supplied by reference TRBV11-2 and TRBJ2-7, is EAGVAQSPRYKIIEKRQSVAFWCNPISGHATLYWYQQILGQGPKLLIQFQNNGVVDDSQLPKDRFSAERLKGVDSTLKIQPAKLEDSAVYLCASSFGRGLGAYEQYFGPGTRLTVT.

The chain recombines TRBV2 with TRBJ2-7; D perhaps matches TRBD2 (5 bases). CDR3 length: 12 residues. CDR1 and CDR2 from the germline V gene are SNHLY and FYNNEI. Trimming shortened V by 10 bases and J by 7 bases, and 17 bases separated the two germline ends. Here the CDR3 reads CATKVREGEQYF. The CDR3 coding sequence is TGTGCCACCAAGGTTCGGGAAGGGGAGCAGTACTTC.

This clonotype was counted only a few times. At one of its ends the junction is not consistent with the germline gene, which may arise from a read error. The rearrangement joins TRBV10-3 to TRBJ2-7; 7 positions match TRBD1. This CDR3 comprises 11 residues. Germline CDR1 is ENHRY and CDR2 is SYGVKD. The CDR3 DNA follows: TGTGCCATCAGTGAGGGGGGACAGTGGAACTTC. This translates into CAISEGGQWNF.

The genes are TRBV23-1 and TRBJ2-6; 7 bases are shared with TRBD1. TRBV23-1 is recorded as an ORF, its role being uncertain. After removal of 4 bases from V and 0 bases from J, the junction contained 12 bases not matched to a gene. The CDR3 runs 19 residues. CDR3 nucleotide sequence: TGCGCCAGCAGTCCACCGAGACAGGGTCCTATCTCTGGGGCCAACGTCCTGACTTTC. Amino acids: CASSPPRQGPISGANVLTF.

The J gene is TRBJ2-7, the V gene TRBV18; tentatively, D is TRBD2 (5 bases). The CDR3 consists of 13 residues. Trimming took off 0 bases at V and 5 bases at J, with 8 bases between the two ends. CDR1 and CDR2 from the germline V gene are KGHSH and LQKENI. The CDR3 nucleotides read TGTGCCAGCTCACCACCGAGGGCCCACGAGCAGTACTTC. It is translated as CASSPPRAHEQYF.

This clonotype showed up just a few times. The J gene is TRBJ2-5, the V gene TRBV9; no clear D. Trimming stripped 0 bases from V and 2 bases from J, with 8 bases between. Germline CDR1 and CDR2: SGDLS and YYNGEE. The CDR3 loop spans 14 amino acids. The CDR3: CASSVAVGQETQYF. In nucleotides, the CDR3 is TGTGCCAGCAGCGTAGCAGTCGGGCAAGAGACCCAGTACTTC. Drawing the rest from reference TRBV9 and TRBJ2-5, the complete variable domain is DSGVTQTPKHLITATGQRVTLRCSPRSGDLSVYWYQQSLDQGLQFLIQYYNGEERAKGNILERFSAQQFPDLHSELNLSSLELGDSALYFCASSVAVGQETQYFGPGTRLLVL.

This clonotype has only a few counts. The chain links TRBV7-2 to TRBJ1-2, with D unresolved. Deletions cut 5 bases from V and 5 bases from J, with 15 bases between. The CDR3 consists of 14 residues. In germline, CDR1 is SGHTA, CDR2 FQGNSA. The CDR3, as DNA: TGTGCCAGCAGCCCCCCGACTGGACTGTATGGCTACACCTTC. Encoded protein: CASSPPTGLYGYTF.